Below, 27 T cell receptor beta chains from the same sample are listed, as sequenced in a study of blood T cell repertoires in COVID-19. Repertoires were generated with immunoSEQ multiplex PCR, while TCRdb's copy carries only in-frame clones and drops some. Found here are about 180,000 clones, 86% of them singletons; the top ten hold 20% to 25%. Sequenced input: peripheral blood. The receptor source for this set is a man in his 70s with active or convalescent COVID-19.

The V and J genes are TRBV4-3 and TRBJ2-1; D may be TRBD2 (5 bases). Germline CDR1 is LGHNA and CDR2 is YSLEER. CDR3 length equals 15 residues. Trimming took off 0 bases at V and 3 bases at J, with 9 bases between the two ends. CDR3 coding DNA: TGCGCCAGCAGCCAAGAGGGAGACAACTACAATGAGCAGTTCTTC. This codes for CASSQEGDNYNEQFF.

The rearrangement uses TRBV7-8 and TRBJ2-3; D perhaps matches TRBD2 (6 bases). V was clipped by 2 bases and J by 6 bases, with 18 bases between them. From germline, CDR1 is SGHVS and CDR2 FQNEAQ. The CDR3 consists of 16 residues. The CDR3 here is CASSLRASAAGDTQYF. The CDR3 nucleotides read TGTGCCAGCAGCTTAAGGGCTAGCGCGGCCGGGGATACGCAGTATTTT.

This chain joins TRBV28 and TRBJ2-7; 10 nucleotides match TRBD2. Per the germline V gene, CDR1 is MDHEN and CDR2 is SYDVKM. With 6 bases clipped from V and 2 bases from J, the junction kept 7 bases outside the gene matches. The CDR3 is made up of 15 amino acids. CDR3 region: CASSSRTSGTYEQYF. CDR3 nucleotides: TGTGCCAGCAGCTCCCGGACTAGCGGAACCTACGAGCAGTACTTC.

The rearrangement links TRBV3-1 (or the pseudogene TRBV3-2) to TRBJ2-7, with 10 bases fitting TRBD1. V trimming: 1 base; J trimming: 5 bases; junction bases outside the gene matches: 5. Germline lookup yields CDR1 LGHDT and CDR2 YNNKEL (reference sequence). The CDR3 sequence is 15 residues long. The DNA for the CDR3 is TGTGCCAGCAGCCAAGGGACAGGGGGGTTGGACGAGCAGTACTTC. Protein: CASSQGTGGLDEQYF.

This chain uses TRBV7-3 with TRBJ2-2; the D gene is possibly TRBD2 (6 bases). The CDR3 consists of 14 residues. Germline CDR1 reads SGHTA; CDR2 reads FQGTGA. The ends were cut back, 1 base at V and 6 bases at J, with 9 bases in the middle. This CDR3 is CASSLMGGPGELFF. In DNA form, the CDR3 reads TGTGCCAGCAGCTTAATGGGGGGACCCGGGGAGCTGTTTTTT.

The chain is built from TRBV7-2 and TRBJ2-1, with TRBD2 as a possible D gene (6 bases). Between the trimmed V and J ends, which lost 5 bases and 0 bases, there was a span of 17 bases. The CDR3 has 17 residues. CDR1 is SGHTA and CDR2 is FQGNSA in the germline V gene. The CDR3 protein is CASSRIPSVTSYNEQFF. The DNA of the CDR3 is TGTGCCAGCAGCCGCATCCCTAGCGTCACCTCCTACAATGAGCAGTTCTTC.

This clone was seen a handful of times. V is TRBV5-1 and J is TRBJ2-5, with D perhaps matching TRBD2 (6 bases). CDR3 length: 14 amino acids. The V end lost 4 bases, the J end lost 4 bases, and 14 bases lay between the germline ends. Germline assignment: CDR1 SGHRS and CDR2 YFSETQ. The CDR3 DNA reads as TGCGCCAGCAGCGGATCTTCGGGAGCAGAGACCCAGTACTTC. Its protein product is CASSGSSGAETQYF. Full variable domain (rest looked up from reference TRBV5-1 and TRBJ2-5): KAGVTQTPRYLIKTRGQQVTLSCSPISGHRSVSWYQQTPGQGLQFLFEYFSETQRNKGNFPGRFSGRQFSNSRSEMNVSTLELGDSALYLCASSGSSGAETQYFGPGTRLLVL.

This CDR3 reads CASSKRGGVSNQPQHF. CDR3 DNA: TGTGCCAGCTCAAAACGGGGGGGTGTGAGCAATCAGCCCCAGCATTTT. The chain recombines TRBV18 with TRBJ1-5; TRBD1 is a possible D gene (5 bases). Germline V gives CDR1 KGHSH, CDR2 LQKENI. V was cut by 5 bases and J by 1 base, with 15 bases left in between. This CDR3 has 16 amino acids.

This rearrangement joins TRBV27 to TRBJ2-3, with 10 positions matching TRBD2. The CDR3 loop spans 17 amino acids. Germline CDR1 is MNHEY and CDR2 is SMNVEV (reference sequence). V was pared by 7 bases and J by 6 bases, with 16 bases of the junction left unmatched. This chain's CDR3 is CASTFRKLAGVRDTQYF. CDR3 DNA sequence: TGTGCCAGCACCTTCCGCAAGCTAGCGGGGGTGAGGGATACGCAGTATTTT.

The chain has TRBV28 and TRBJ2-1; D remains unclear. Trimming shortened V by 7 bases and J by 3 bases, and 7 bases separated the two germline ends. The CDR3 extends over 12 amino acids. In germline, CDR1 is MDHEN, CDR2 SYDVKM. The CDR3 sequence: CASKGGYNEQFF. CDR3 coding DNA: TGTGCCAGCAAAGGCGGCTACAATGAGCAGTTCTTC.

This clone was seen just once. The V and J genes are TRBV2 and TRBJ2-5; perhaps TRBD2 as D (5 bases). The CDR3 is made up of 13 amino acids. V dropped 6 bases and J dropped 5 bases, with 13 bases sitting between them. CDR1 is SNHLY and CDR2 is FYNNEI in the germline V gene. The CDR3 is CASRLGIAETQYF. DNA for the CDR3: TGTGCCAGCAGGCTGGGGATAGCGGAGACCCAGTACTTC. The full variable domain, with the rest looked up from reference TRBV2 and TRBJ2-5, is EPEVTQTPSHQVTQMGQEVILRCVPISNHLYFYWYRQILGQKVEFLVSFYNNEISEKSEIFDDQFSVERPDGSNFTLKIRSTKLEDSAMYFCASRLGIAETQYFGPGTRLLVL.

The V gene is TRBV19, the J gene TRBJ1-2; 10 nucleotides align to TRBD1. The CDR3 is made up of 17 amino acids. V dropped 9 bases and J dropped 3; count of bases not matched to a gene: 16. CDR1 is LNHDA and CDR2 is SQIVND in the germline V gene (reference sequence). CDR3: CASKKPGQGKFYYGYTF. CDR3 nucleotides: TGTGCCAGCAAAAAACCGGGACAGGGGAAATTCTACTATGGCTACACCTTC.

The J gene is TRBJ1-2, the V gene TRBV25-1, with a possible D match to TRBD1 (5 bases). CDR1 and CDR2 from the germline V gene are MGHDK and SYGVNS. V lost 2 bases to trimming and J lost 7 bases, with 11 bases between them. This CDR3 spans 13 amino acids. The CDR3 loop is CASSEGAATGYTF. In DNA, the CDR3 is TGTGCCAGCAGTGAAGGGGCCGCAACTGGCTACACCTTC.

In this sample, this clone turned up a few times. The rearrangement uses TRBV27 and TRBJ2-5; tentatively, D is TRBD2 (5 bases). Germline lookup yields CDR1 MNHEY and CDR2 SMNVEV (reference sequence). The V end lost 5 bases, the J end lost 3 bases, and 16 bases lay between the germline ends. This CDR3 contains 15 residues. The CDR3 spells CASSISAGFEETQYF. The CDR3 nucleotides are TGTGCCAGCAGTATCTCGGCGGGCTTTGAAGAGACCCAGTACTTC.

This clone turned up a few times. As DNA, the CDR3 is TGTGCCAGCAGCTTCGGGACAGGTCTGATTTCCTACGAGCAGTACTTC. As protein: CASSFGTGLISYEQYF. The V and J genes are TRBV5-4 and TRBJ2-7; 8 bases line up with TRBD1. The CDR3 runs to 16 residues. V dropped 2 bases and J dropped 1; count of bases not matched to a gene: 8. CDR1 and CDR2 (germline): SGHNT, YYREEE (reference sequence).

The J gene is TRBJ1-2, the V gene TRBV2; 8 nucleotides line up with TRBD1. J lost 7 bases, V lost 6 bases, and 7 bases had no gene match. The CDR3 spans 13 residues. Germline-derived CDR1 and CDR2 are SNHLY and FYNNEI. The CDR3 is CASSADRGSGYTF. The CDR3 DNA follows: TGTGCCAGCAGCGCCGACAGGGGATCTGGCTACACCTTC.

Regarding this clone: Other DNA sequences within the sample encode an identical CDR3. This chain connects TRBV18 to TRBJ1-5, with 8 bases that match TRBD1. Germline V gene data show CDR1 as KGHSH and CDR2 as LQKENI. V gave up 3 bases and J gave up 0 bases; unmatched junction bases: 1. This CDR3 spans 15 amino acids. This CDR3 reads CASSPDRGSNQPQHF. CDR3 coding DNA: TGTGCCAGCTCACCCGACAGGGGTAGCAATCAGCCCCAGCATTTT.

The rearrangement uses TRBV6-6 and TRBJ1-5; tentatively, D is TRBD1 (6 bases). Germline lookup yields CDR1 MNHNY and CDR2 SVGAGI (reference sequence). Trimming took 3 bases from V and 0 from J, leaving 9 bases between them. The CDR3 has 15 amino acids. DNA of the CDR3: TGTGCCAGCAGTTATGACAGGTCTAGCAATCAGCCCCAGCATTTT. Protein sequence: CASSYDRSSNQPQHF.

The CDR3 bases are TGTGCCAGCAGTTTAAAAGAGGCCGGGGAGCTGTTTTTT. This gives the protein CASSLKEAGELFF. The chain uses TRBV12-3 or TRBV12-4 and TRBJ2-2; D not resolved. V gave up 2 bases and J gave up 6 bases, with 7 bases separating them. This CDR3 has 13 residues.

The V gene is TRBV4-3, the J gene TRBJ1-3; 9 nucleotides match TRBD1. Germline values: CDR1 LGHNA, CDR2 YSLEER. The CDR3 spans 17 residues. V lost 1 base, J lost 9 bases, and 13 bases stayed unmatched. The CDR3 DNA is TGCGCCAGCAGCCAAGTTCCGAGCGGGACAGGGTCTGGCACCATATATTTT. It is translated as CASSQVPSGTGSGTIYF.

This chain joins TRBV27 and TRBJ2-1, with 13 bases that match TRBD2. The CDR3 has 16 residues. V lost 4 bases to trimming and J lost 0 bases; unmatched junction nucleotides: 0. Germline CDR1 is MNHEY and CDR2 is SMNVEV (reference sequence). In DNA, the CDR3 is TGTGCCAGCAGTTGGACTAGCGGGAGCTCCTACAATGAGCAGTTCTTC. This gives the protein CASSWTSGSSYNEQFF.

The chain couples TRBV6-5 to TRBJ2-1, with D maybe TRBD2 (5 bases). This CDR3 comprises 15 residues. CDR1 MNHEY and CDR2 SVGAGI come from the germline V gene. V dropped 6 bases and J dropped 11 bases, with 23 bases sitting between them. CDR3: CASSLNLPGVTQQFF. Written as DNA, the CDR3 is TGTGCCAGCAGCTTAAACTTGCCCGGGGTCACCCAGCAGTTCTTC.

The rearrangement links TRBV25-1 to TRBJ2-2, with 8 bases aligning to TRBD1. This CDR3 has 15 amino acids. Per the germline V gene, CDR1 is MGHDK and CDR2 is SYGVNS. Trimming cost V 4 bases and J 0 bases; bases outside gene matches: 1. CDR3 loop: CASSGQGTNTGELFF. In DNA form, the CDR3 reads TGTGCCAGCAGTGGACAGGGGACGAACACCGGGGAGCTGTTTTTT.

J is TRBJ2-6 and V is TRBV5-1; 9 bases align to TRBD1. The CDR3 is made up of 18 amino acids. Germline V lookup: CDR1 SGHRS, CDR2 YFSETQ. The junction had 11 bases not matched to a gene; V was cut back by 7 bases and J by 0 bases. CDR3 sequence (DNA): TGCGCCAGCTTGCCCGGGACAGGGTTCCCCTCTGGGGCCAACGTCCTGACTTTC. This translates into CASLPGTGFPSGANVLTF.

The V gene is TRBV7-3, the J gene TRBJ2-2, with D tentatively TRBD2 (6 bases). V was shortened by 6 bases and J by 4 bases, with 18 bases between the two germline ends. The CDR3 totals 16 residues. The germline V gene has CDR1 SGHTA and CDR2 FQGTGA. CDR3 sequence: CASSPGLSPSTGELFF. CDR3 in DNA: TGTGCCAGCAGTCCGGGACTCTCACCTTCCACCGGGGAGCTGTTTTTT.

The chain has TRBV7-6 and TRBJ2-7, with D uncertain. Trimming pared 4 bases from V and 1 base from J, leaving 14 bases between. Looked up from germline, CDR1 is SGHVS and CDR2 is FNYEAQ. This CDR3 is 15 amino acids long. CDR3 DNA: TGTGCCAGCAGCTCCACGTTTGCAGGTTCCTACGAGCAGTACTTC. Its translation is CASSSTFAGSYEQYF.

V gene TRBV5-6 combines with J gene TRBJ1-3; D unresolved. This CDR3 spans 15 amino acids. Trimming pared 0 bases from V and 1 base from J, leaving 8 bases between. The germline V gene encodes CDR1 SGHDT and CDR2 YYEEEE. CDR3 amino acids: CASSLDSFSGNTIYF. As DNA, the CDR3 is TGTGCCAGCAGCTTGGACAGTTTTTCTGGAAACACCATATATTTT.